This TCR beta chain was sequenced for a study of blood T cell repertoires in COVID-19. Method: immunoSEQ multiplex PCR; TCRdb's copy keeps in-frame clones and lacks some. The sample shows 30,000 to 35,000 clones, 85% to 95% of them seen only once. Germline assignment: CDR1 MRHNA and CDR2 SNTAGT. This CDR3 is built from 12 residues. The V gene lost 3 bases and the J gene lost 6 bases, with 5 bases spanning the gap. The clonotype comes from a human donor in a cohort sampled during active COVID-19. V is TRBV6-4 and J is TRBJ1-4, with D uncertain. Sequenced input: peripheral blood. CDR3 sequence (DNA): TGTGCCAGCAGTGATCAGGATGAAAAACTGTTTTTT. Its protein product is CASSDQDEKLFF.